This TCR beta chain was obtained from a study of radiotherapy plus CTLA-4 blockade in lung cancer (dated by TCRdb to 2016 to 2019). Background for the entire study: Objective responses occurred in roughly 19% of enrolled patients, and 30% to 35% achieved disease control.

In this study, focal radiation therapy paired with CTLA-4 blockade (ipilimumab) was tested in patients who had chemo-refractory metastatic non-small-cell lung cancer. This clone was recorded at least ten times. Its antigen specificity is not known. No much larger clone exists at a distance of one base, and base qualities are not known. The receptor library was made with the immunoSEQ multiplex PCR assay. The source is immuneACCESS, and TCRdb retained only in-frame sequences with V and J called. Part of the clones is not carried over; for the studies checked, unresolved V genes explain less than half of this, and the remainder is unexplained. The sample includes 50,000 or so clones, with roughly three quarters observed a single time. The ten largest account for 8.3% of the sample. Reading from cysteine to phenylalanine, the CDR3 counts 16 amino acids. Only the CDR3 portion is preserved as DNA: 48 bases, with reading frame beginning at the first base. V loses 2 bases, J loses 2 bases, and the germline ends lie 15 bases apart. Looking up the germline V gene yields CDR1 ENHRY and CDR2 SYGVKD.

Paper-wide results and their limitations: TCR clones derived from tumors expanded in peripheral blood after treatment with radiotherapy and ipilimumab. The strongest predictors of response, as reported, were early dynamic changes in blood T cell clones along with a rise in serum interferon-beta after radiation.

The sequence derives from a human donor with non-small cell lung cancer who had stable disease on radiotherapy plus ipilimumab. The rearrangement joined TRBV10-3 to TRBJ2-5; the best D guess is TRBD1, with 5 bases matching. Sequenced material: peripheral blood, taken from a patient treated with radiotherapy plus ipilimumab. The DNA is as follows: TGTGCCATCAGTGAGGTGGGGTCAGGGAAGCAAGAGACCCAGTACTTC. Translated, this gives CAISEVGSGKQETQYF.